The 14 T cell receptor beta chains below come from one sample, sequenced in a study of T cells after posttransplantation cyclophosphamide. Sequencing used immunoSEQ multiplex PCR; TCRdb keeps in-frame clones, though not all of them. Listed here are about 17,000 clones without any singletons, the top ten holding approximately 0.5%. A marrow graft followed busulfan-fludarabine conditioning, with cyclophosphamide on days +3 and +4. The sample here was PBMCs, taken after allogeneic stem cell transplant with posttransplant cyclophosphamide. Receptors were obtained from a female patient between 30 and 45 years old who received an allogeneic stem cell transplant from a related donor, was CMV-positive, and had no GVHD. Some T cells may be provided by the graft donor.

This clone was recorded many times. The CDR3 nucleotides are TGTGCCAGCAACGCCTTACTCGCTATCTCGGAGACCCAGTACTTC. This gives the protein CASNALLAISETQYF. The chain employs TRBV28 and TRBJ2-5; no reliable D call. Germline CDR1 MDHEN, CDR2 SYDVKM. V gave up 7 bases and J gave up 5 bases, with 20 bases separating them. This CDR3 is 15 amino acids long.

This clone was counted at least ten times. The chain joins TRBV27 to TRBJ2-7; 7 bases map to TRBD1. The CDR3 runs 14 residues. Germline V gene lookup returns CDR1 MNHEY and CDR2 SMNVEV (reference sequence). V shed 2 bases, J shed 5 bases, and the junction held 6 bases outside the gene matches. Here the CDR3 reads CASSLITGAHEQYF. DNA for the CDR3: TGTGCCAGCAGTTTAATCACAGGGGCCCACGAGCAGTACTTC.

This clone was seen at least ten times. J is TRBJ2-7 and V is TRBV6-1; 10 bases are a match to TRBD1. CDR3 length equals 15 residues. The germline V gene encodes CDR1 MNHNS and CDR2 SASEGT. The trim removed 7 bases at V and 2 bases at J, leaving 8 bases unmatched. DNA of the CDR3: TGTGCCAGCATTAGGGGGGACAGGGGTACCTACGAGCAGTACTTC. Translated, it gives CASIRGDRGTYEQYF.

This clone has a count of ten or more. V and J are TRBV11-2 and TRBJ1-4; D might be TRBD1 (6 bases). This CDR3 contains 14 residues. Trimming took off 1 base at V and 7 bases at J, with 10 bases between the two ends. The V gene's germline CDR1 is SGHAT and CDR2 FQNNGV. The chain's CDR3 is CASSLGRGGEKLFF. DNA of the CDR3: TGTGCCAGCAGCTTAGGCAGGGGTGGTGAAAAACTGTTTTTT. The full variable domain, in which reference TRBV11-2 and TRBJ1-4 provide the parts outside the CDR3, is EAGVAQSPRYKIIEKRQSVAFWCNPISGHATLYWYQQILGQGPKLLIQFQNNGVVDDSQLPKDRFSAERLKGVDSTLKIQPAKLEDSAVYLCASSLGRGGEKLFFGSGTQLSVL.

In its sample, this clone was seen many times. The chain combines TRBV11-2 with TRBJ2-2, with D hard to call. V gave up 2 bases and J gave up 0 bases, with 10 bases separating them. The CDR3 runs 16 residues. Germline V gene sequence: CDR1 SGHAT, CDR2 FQNNGV. The CDR3 loop is CASSLYVFANTGELFF. DNA for the CDR3: TGTGCCAGCAGCTTATATGTGTTCGCGAACACCGGGGAGCTGTTTTTT.

Many counts were recorded for this clone. The chain is built from TRBV18 and TRBJ2-2; a weak D match, TRBD1 (6 bases). Germline assignment: CDR1 KGHSH and CDR2 LQKENI. The length of the CDR3 is 15 residues. Trimming took 3 bases from V and 4 from J, leaving 12 bases between them. CDR3 region: CASSPTGSGTGELFF. Written as DNA, the CDR3 is TGTGCCAGCTCACCCACAGGGTCCGGCACCGGGGAGCTGTTTTTT.

This clone was counted a few times. This chain connects TRBV7-7 to TRBJ2-7; perhaps TRBD2 as D (6 bases). Germline V CDR1 and CDR2: SSHAT, FNYEAQ (reference sequence). This CDR3 has 20 residues. With 2 bases removed from V and 2 bases from J, the gap between germline ends came to 28 bases. The DNA of the CDR3 is TGTGCCAGCAGCTTATCCCCCCGGAGGGTAGAGCGGATGAATCCCTACGAGCAGTACTTC. Residues: CASSLSPRRVERMNPYEQYF. The full variable domain, rest sourced from reference TRBV7-7 and TRBJ2-7, is GAGVSQSPRYKVTKRGQDVTLRCDPISSHATLYWYQQALGQGPEFLTYFNYEAQPDKSGLPSDRFSAERPEGSISTLTIQRTEQRDSAMYRCASSLSPRRVERMNPYEQYFGPGTRLTVT.

This clone showed up many times. The chain couples TRBV5-4 to TRBJ2-7; 11 nucleotides match TRBD2. Germline V lookup: CDR1 SGHNT, CDR2 YYREEE (reference sequence). The CDR3 has 15 amino acids. With 3 bases clipped from V and 3 bases from J, the junction kept 5 bases outside the gene matches. The CDR3 DNA is TGTGCCAGCAGCTCCCCGGGACTAGCGGTCTACGAGCAGTACTTC. Translating it yields CASSSPGLAVYEQYF.

This clone was counted at least ten times. The rearrangement joins TRBV6-6 to TRBJ1-2; 7 bases agree with TRBD1. Losses at the gene ends were 6 bases for V and 4 bases for J; bases not matched to a gene: 8. CDR3 length: 14 residues. CDR1 and CDR2 from the germline V gene are MNHNY and SVGAGI (reference sequence). The chain's CDR3 is CASSPGTDSYGYTF. CDR3 nucleotides: TGTGCCAGCAGCCCAGGGACAGACAGCTATGGCTACACCTTC.

This clone came up many times. The V call is TRBV7-9, the J call TRBJ2-1; 7 bases line up with TRBD1. The CDR3 spans 15 residues. Trimming cost V 0 bases and J 5 bases; bases outside gene matches: 4. CDR1 is SEHNR, CDR2 FQNEAQ, per germline (reference sequence). In nucleotides, the CDR3 is TGTGCCAGCAGCTTAGCTTCCGGGACAGACAATGAGCAGTTCTTC. Translated: CASSLASGTDNEQFF.

This clone was seen ten or more times. This chain connects TRBV6-5 to TRBJ1-5; D remains ambiguous. The germline V gene encodes CDR1 MNHEY and CDR2 SVGAGI. V lost 2 bases and J lost 7, with 9 bases in between. The CDR3 contains 13 residues. This chain's CDR3 is CASSYRRGQPQHF. CDR3 nucleotide sequence: TGTGCCAGCAGTTACCGCCGGGGACAGCCCCAGCATTTT.

This clone came up many times. The V and J genes are TRBV7-8 and TRBJ1-2, with a tentative D call TRBD1 (6 bases). Per the germline V gene, CDR1 is SGHVS and CDR2 is FQNEAQ. This CDR3 spans 13 amino acids. Trimming removed 3 bases from V and 8 bases from J, with 13 bases in between. CDR3 DNA sequence: TGTGCCAGCAGCTTTGAACAGGGCTTCGGCTACACCTTC. It translates to CASSFEQGFGYTF.

This clone was observed at least ten times. V and J are TRBV19 and TRBJ2-7; D uncertain. The CDR3 extends over 14 amino acids. Germline V gives CDR1 LNHDA, CDR2 SQIVND (reference sequence). The ends were cut back, 4 bases at V and 3 bases at J, with 13 bases in the middle. The CDR3 loop reads CASSTGPLVYEQYF. The CDR3 DNA is TGTGCCAGTAGTACGGGTCCCTTAGTCTACGAGCAGTACTTC.

This clone occurred many times. The chain combines TRBV30 with TRBJ1-5; 11 bases map to TRBD1. With 4 bases clipped from V and 3 bases from J, the junction kept 5 bases outside the gene matches. CDR3 length: 15 amino acids. Germline CDR1 and CDR2: GTSNPN and SVGIG (reference sequence). CDR3 loop: CAWTPGQGDNQPQHF. The CDR3 DNA reads TGTGCCTGGACACCGGGACAGGGGGACAATCAGCCCCAGCATTTT.